These T cell receptor beta chains were read from a single sample in a study of cytotoxic CD8 clonotypes in ibrutinib-treated CLL. Profiling relied on immunoSEQ multiplex PCR, and the TCRdb table lists in-frame clones only, not all of them. The sample has 12,000 to 15,000 clones; 55% to 70% are singletons. The source material was PBMCs, sampled before ibrutinib treatment. The receptors stem from a human donor with chronic lymphocytic leukemia. Each CDR3 is given with its conserved first and last residue. The D gene is left open where the match is weak.

v_gene	j_gene	d_gene	CDR3nt	CDR3aa
TRBV5-6	TRBJ2-7	.	TGTGCCAGCAGCTTGGGAATTTACGAGCAGTACTTC	CASSLGIYEQYF